The clone carrying this TCR beta chain was detected many times. The antigen is unknown. MiXCR, applied by TCRdb to the 5' RACE reads, yields one record per CDR3 protein. The sample includes about 220,000 distinct CDR3 sequences, 6% to 8% of them seen just once. This entry belongs to a study of CD8 T cells in ankylosing spondylitis. Study-level results: Ankylosing spondylitis blood appeared to be characterized by a TCR beta motif of roughly eight highly homologous variants. Earlier reports found some motif variants in synovial fluid and blood in reactive arthritis.

Per the germline V gene, CDR1 is MNHEY and CDR2 is SMNVEV (reference sequence). CDR3 length equals 15 residues. Trimming cost V 0 bases and J 7 bases; bases outside gene matches: 3. The gene calls are TRBV27 and TRBJ2-1; 10 bases map to TRBD1. Sample: blood, either unsorted or a sorted T cell fraction (not recorded which). This TCR came from a male donor with ankylosing spondylitis. CDR3 coding DNA: TGTGCCAGCAGTTTATCATGGACAGGGGGGAATGAGCAGTTCTTC. This translates into CASSLSWTGGNEQFF.